This entry concerns a single T cell receptor (beta chain). Flow cytometry had shown expanded CD8+CD57+ cells in the patients chosen for sequencing. This entry belongs to a study of CD8+CD57+ T cells in acquired aplastic anemia. The CDR3 loop spans 13 amino acids. The germline V gene encodes CDR1 LGHDT and CDR2 YNNKEL (reference sequence). V was shortened by 3 bases and J by 4 bases, with 7 bases between the two germline ends. Genomic DNA provided the template from which TCR beta VDJ and CDR3 profiles were obtained. Each CDR3 protein gets one entry after TCRdb re-called the reads with MiXCR. The table lists 400,000 to 600,000 distinct CDR3 sequences, around 33% of them singletons.

This receptor was identified in a human donor with aplastic anemia. The chain is built from TRBV3-1 and TRBJ1-3, with D hard to call. Sequencing was done on a sample of sorted CD4+, CD8+, or CD8+CD57+ T cells (not recorded which) from PBMCs. In DNA, the CDR3 is TGTGCCAGCAGCCATAGTCAGGGAAACACCATATATTTT. Residues: CASSHSQGNTIYF.